The next 13 T cell receptor beta chains were all read from a single sample in a study of response to subunit inactivated influenza vaccine. Each CDR3 protein is one row after TCRdb ran MiXCR on the RT-PCR reads. The sample has about 500,000 distinct CDR3 sequences; 16% are singletons. The sample here was CD4+ T cells sorted from PBMCs, taken roughly 24 months after vaccination. These receptors all stem from a man in his fifties or sixties who received an inactivated influenza vaccine.

This clonotype was counted ten times or more. V is TRBV12-3 or TRBV12-4 and J is TRBJ2-7; 7 nucleotides align to TRBD1. The CDR3 is 13 residues long. V gave up 5 bases and J gave up 5 bases; unmatched junction bases: 6. The CDR3 here is CASSTRTGDEQYF. DNA of the CDR3: TGTGCCAGCAGTACTAGGACAGGTGACGAGCAGTACTTC.

The chain links TRBV5-1 to TRBJ2-2; the D is unclear. CDR1 is SGHRS, CDR2 YFSETQ, per germline. Trimming shortened V by 10 bases and J by 6 bases, and 16 bases separated the two germline ends. The CDR3 has 13 residues. The CDR3 coding sequence is TGCGCCCCGCAGGCCTTTGAGGCCGGGGAGCTGTTTTTT. It specifies CAPQAFEAGELFF.

This clonotype was counted only a few times. This sequence joins TRBV6-2 or TRBV6-3 and TRBJ2-1; 11 bases agree with TRBD2. V trimming: 6 bases; J trimming: 4 bases; junction bases outside the gene matches: 8. Germline CDR1 and CDR2: MNHEY and SVGEGT. This CDR3 region has 16 residues. CDR3 region: CASSPIGTSGYNEQFF. The CDR3, as DNA: TGTGCCAGCAGCCCTATCGGGACTAGCGGATACAATGAGCAGTTCTTC.

A few counts support this clonotype. The chain links TRBV20-1 to TRBJ2-3; TRBD2 matches 8 bases. This CDR3 has 15 residues. V was clipped by 0 bases and J by 2 bases; unmatched bases: 4. Germline assignment: CDR1 DFQATT and CDR2 SNEGSKA (reference sequence). Here the CDR3 reads CSARDLGRATDTQYF. As DNA, the CDR3 is TGCAGTGCTAGAGATCTCGGGAGGGCCACAGATACGCAGTATTTT.

There are many counts of this clonotype. The V and J genes are TRBV10-3 and TRBJ2-5; 7 bases are a match to TRBD2. The CDR3 loop spans 14 amino acids. CDR1 and CDR2 from the germline V gene are ENHRY and SYGVKD. The V segment lost 8 bases and the J segment 2 bases; nucleotides outside the gene matches: 8. The CDR3 spells CAIGLVGGQETQYF. Here the CDR3 DNA reads TGTGCCATCGGACTAGTGGGTGGGCAAGAGACCCAGTACTTC.

This clonotype was detected only a few times. The chain is built from TRBV5-1 and TRBJ2-1; possibly TRBD1 for D (6 bases). Germline CDR1 and CDR2: SGHRS and YFSETQ. CDR3 length equals 16 residues. The V end lost 1 base, the J end lost 4 bases, and 15 bases lay between the germline ends. CDR3 nucleotide sequence: TGCGCCAGCAGCTTGTTACGGGACATAATGTACAATGAGCAGTTCTTC. Amino acid sequence: CASSLLRDIMYNEQFF. Complete variable domain (other parts from reference TRBV5-1 and TRBJ2-1): KAGVTQTPRYLIKTRGQQVTLSCSPISGHRSVSWYQQTPGQGLQFLFEYFSETQRNKGNFPGRFSGRQFSNSRSEMNVSTLELGDSALYLCASSLLRDIMYNEQFFGPGTRLTVL.

The chain is built from TRBV19 and TRBJ2-7; the match to TRBD1 covers 8 bases. CDR1 is LNHDA, CDR2 SQIVND, per germline (reference sequence). The CDR3 is made up of 16 amino acids. V lost 7 bases, J lost 0 bases, and 11 bases stayed unmatched. The CDR3 nucleotides are TGTGCCAGTACCCCCTCGCAGGGGGCGAACTCCTACGAGCAGTACTTC. It encodes CASTPSQGANSYEQYF.

The chain uses TRBV6-5 and TRBJ2-1; 8 bases fit TRBD2. The ends lost 0 bases at V and 7 bases at J; junction bases unmatched: 11. CDR1 MNHEY and CDR2 SVGAGI come from the germline V gene. The CDR3 covers 17 residues. The CDR3 region has the DNA TGTGCCAGCAGTTACTCGAAAACTAGCGGAGCCGGGAATGAGCAGTTCTTC. This sequence encodes CASSYSKTSGAGNEQFF.

This clonotype was seen a few times. J is TRBJ2-1 and V is TRBV20-1; 9 nucleotides line up with TRBD2. The junction had 6 bases not matched to a gene; V was cut back by 2 bases and J by 7 bases. The CDR3 has 14 residues. CDR1 and CDR2 (germline): DFQATT, SNEGSKA (reference sequence). Written as DNA, the CDR3 is TGCAGTGCTAGAAAACTAGCGGGTACAAATGAGCAGTTCTTC. It is translated as CSARKLAGTNEQFF.

This clonotype has only a few counts. The V gene is TRBV20-1, the J gene TRBJ2-1; 9 nucleotides match TRBD2. Trimming took 2 bases from V and 7 from J; bases not matched to a gene: 6. The CDR3 spans 14 residues. Germline values: CDR1 DFQATT, CDR2 SNEGSKA (reference sequence). CDR3 DNA: TGCAGTGCTAGAAAGGCTAGCGGGATAAATGAGCAGTTCTTC. This encodes CSARKASGINEQFF.

This clonotype was counted only a few times. The chain links TRBV6-2 or TRBV6-3 to TRBJ2-7; 8 bases fit TRBD2. Germline values: CDR1 MNHEY, CDR2 SVGEGT. The CDR3 consists of 14 residues. V lost 6 bases to trimming and J lost 3 bases; unmatched junction nucleotides: 7. For the CDR3, the DNA is TGTGCCAGCAGGGAGCGGGGGAACCGCTACGAGCAGTACTTC. Translating it yields CASRERGNRYEQYF.

The V call is TRBV5-6, the J call TRBJ2-5; 8 bases line up with TRBD1. V shed 4 bases and J 5 bases; nucleotides not matched to a gene: 7. This CDR3 has 14 amino acids. The germline gives CDR1 SGHDT, CDR2 YYEEEE. The CDR3, as DNA: TGTGCCAGCAGCCAGACAGGGGCTGGGGAGACCCAGTACTTC. Translated: CASSQTGAGETQYF.

This clonotype was observed many times. The gene calls are TRBV5-1 and TRBJ1-4, with 8 bases identical to TRBD1. J gave up 3 bases and V 1 base, and 5 bases lay outside the gene matches. CDR1 and CDR2 from the germline V gene are SGHRS and YFSETQ. This CDR3 comprises 16 residues. The CDR3 DNA is TGCGCCAGCAGCTTGATCAGGGGGCCGTCTAATGAAAAACTGTTTTTT. This encodes CASSLIRGPSNEKLFF.